This T cell receptor (beta chain) derives from a study of blood T cell repertoires in COVID-19 (dated by TCRdb to 2018 to 2020). Notes on the research overall: Samples from collaborators originated in the United States, Italy and Spain and spanned both the acute and convalescent phases of COVID-19. Samples were obtained from the ongoing ImmuneRACE study (first 160 participants) and from 950 to 1,500 subjects provided by 6 global collaborators. The dataset comprised deeply sampled blood TCRbeta repertoires from subjects exposed to, actively infected with, or recovered from COVID-19. HLA class I and class II types, where available, came from metadata supplied by the sample provider rather than from assay-based typing. The material from the prospective study consisted of cDNA or gDNA derived from T cells, B-cell-depleted T cells, or PBMCs. The repertoires were made available in a free public database intended to serve as a resource for research on the immune response to SARS-CoV-2. A de-identified subject ID, COVID-19 status, age in years and sex were almost always included in the sample metadata.

What the authors observed across the whole study: Clinical and demographic metadata were provided uncurated, with the amount varying by source and participant.

Concerning this clone itself: Its antigen specificity is not known. Base qualities were left out, and no much larger clone turns up one base away.

TCRbeta CDR3 regions were amplified from genomic DNA using the immunoSEQ Assay, a bias-controlled multiplex PCR. The paper's data handling went like this. Nucleated cell counts per sample were estimated from amplification of reference gene primers within the assay. Sequence reads were collapsed and filtered to measure the absolute abundance of every unique TCRbeta CDR3 rearrangement. For each sample, productive Simpson clonality was calculated as the square root of Simpson's diversity index over productive rearrangements. Imported from immuneACCESS, the table was reduced by TCRdb to in-frame sequences with V and J called. These copies leave out some clones; in studies compared against another copy, an unresolved V gene accounts for under half, and the cause of the remainder is not known. V, J and clone size are taken as reported in that table, and D and trimming were inferred from the DNA itself. Counted in this sample were about 280,000 clones; 75% to 90% of them appeared once. Around 2% of the sample is taken by the ten largest.

Here V drops 7 bases and J drops 1 base, and the junction holds 6 bases not matched to any gene. Measured from the cysteine to the phenylalanine, the CDR3 is 14 residues long. The retained sequence is limited to the CDR3, 42 bases, with the frame set at the first base. Per the germline V gene, LGHNA is the CDR1 and YNFKEQ is the CDR2. Collaborating institutions collected whole blood in K2EDTA tubes following their own protocols. For TCRbeta analysis, collaborators shipped samples in one of three forms: frozen whole blood, isolated PBMCs, or DNA extracted from either of those sample types. Sequenced material: peripheral blood. This receptor was obtained from a man aged 50 to 59 with acute or convalescent COVID-19. The rearranged segments are TRBV4-2 and TRBJ2-7, and 8 junctional nucleotides match TRBD1. The DNA sequence is given as TGTGCCAGCACCCCGACAGGGGAGTCCTACGAGCAGTACTTC. Translated, this is CASTPTGESYEQYF.